This TCR beta chain was documented in a study of response to subunit inactivated influenza vaccine. General study findings and limits: Few additional T cells are recruited per seasonal influenza vaccination, authors suggested.

TCRdb called the RT-PCR reads again in MiXCR, with one record for every CDR3 protein. The sample lists about 800,000 distinct CDR3 sequences; around 20% were seen once. This clonotype was seen repeatedly, ten times or more. What it binds is not known. This CDR3 is built from 14 residues. The V gene end was trimmed by 5 bases and the J gene end by 6 bases; junction bases not matched to a gene: 10. Germline loops: CDR1 SGHRS, CDR2 YFSETQ. The source is a man aged 50 to 59 who received an inactivated influenza vaccine. The genes are TRBV5-1 and TRBJ1-1; TRBD1 aligns across 7 bases. The specimen comprised PBMCs from blood, sampled less than 6 days after vaccination. Here the CDR3 DNA reads TGCGCCAGCAGGGAGGGGGCGAAAAGCTCTGAAGCTTTCTTT. This translates into CASREGAKSSEAFF.